This TCR beta chain was captured in a study of T cells in Graves' hyperthyroidism and ophthalmopathy. Overall study findings and caveats: Ophthalmopathy onset followed model prediction by a median approximately 5.9 months. Among thyroid clonotypes expanded above 0.001, most also appeared in blood.

This clonotype has just a few counts. No antigen is known for it. Amplification targeted TCR beta CDR3 regions from RNA transcripts. The HTBI set primed first-round TCR CDR3 RT-PCR. MiXCR, applied by TCRdb to the multiplex PCR reads, yields one record per CDR3 protein. The sample holds some 800,000 distinct CDR3 sequences, about two fifths seen once. Stable Graves' hyperthyroidism denoted no ophthalmopathy progression over 18 months. Clinicians diagnosed patients from clinical symptoms, serum thyroxine and TRAb, thyroid ultrasound and orbital computed tomography. Germline loops: CDR1 SGHTA, CDR2 FQGTGA. The V and J ends lost 5 bases and 4 bases, in that order; junction bases with no gene match: 7. This CDR3 region has 15 residues.

The sample was blood. The sequence derives from a man younger than 35 with Graves' hyperthyroidism. The V gene is TRBV7-3, the J gene TRBJ2-5; 10 bases agree with TRBD2. CDR3 amino acids: CASSPASGRTETQYF. The CDR3 DNA reads TGTGCCAGCAGCCCAGCTAGCGGGAGAACAGAGACCCAGTACTTC.